This T cell receptor beta chain originates from a study of shared clonotypes between healthy human individuals. Study-level information: Serving as donors were two women and three men, whose ages spanned 18 to 49.

CDR1 MGHDK and CDR2 SYGVNS come from the germline V gene. CDR3 length equals 11 residues. Trimming cost V 2 bases and J 2 bases, with 0 bases left between them. Approximately 30,000 T cell genomes, or around 0.3 ug DNA, went into unsorted PBMC replicate PCRs. On ten immunoSEQ deep assay plates, unsorted PBMC DNA was sequenced. TCRdb's copy holds only in-frame clones and misses some; the assay was immunoSEQ multiplex PCR. The sample has about 470,000 clones, 75% to 85% seen once. Study-wide results and caveats: The authors sampled blood alone, and tissue repertoires likely differ.

Details on this clone: The target antigen is unknown.

The V gene is TRBV25-1, the J gene TRBJ1-2; D unresolved. The clonotype originates from a woman aged 35 to 49 in good health. Some clones in this sample may be carry-over from other donors' samples. The sample was PBMCs. The CDR3 reads CASSENYGYTF. CDR3 nucleotide sequence: TGTGCCAGCAGTGAAAACTATGGCTACACCTTC.